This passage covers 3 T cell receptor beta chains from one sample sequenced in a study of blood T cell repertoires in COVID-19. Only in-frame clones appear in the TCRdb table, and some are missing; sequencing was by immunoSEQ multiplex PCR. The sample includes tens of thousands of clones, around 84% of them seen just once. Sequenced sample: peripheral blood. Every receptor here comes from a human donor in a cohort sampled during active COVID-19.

CDR3 sequence reads: CASSLGSGRNEKLFF. In DNA, the CDR3 is TGTGCCAGCAGCTTGGGGTCTGGGAGGAATGAAAAACTGTTTTTT. The gene calls are TRBV5-4 and TRBJ1-4, with unresolved D. Trimming cost V 0 bases and J 5 bases, with 11 bases left between them. This CDR3 spans 15 amino acids. Germline V gives CDR1 SGHNT, CDR2 YYREEE (reference sequence).

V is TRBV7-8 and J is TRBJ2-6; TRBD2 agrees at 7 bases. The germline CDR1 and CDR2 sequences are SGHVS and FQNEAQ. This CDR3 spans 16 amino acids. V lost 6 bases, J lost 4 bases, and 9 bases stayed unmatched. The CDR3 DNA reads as TGTGCCAGCAGTTCGGGGGGAATCCTCGGGGCCAACGTCCTGACTTTC. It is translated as CASSSGGILGANVLTF.

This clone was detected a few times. CDR3 amino acids: CASSLAGRSAGNTIYF. The CDR3 DNA follows: TGCGCCAGCAGCTTGGCGGGGAGATCAGCTGGAAACACCATATATTTT. The rearrangement uses TRBV5-1 and TRBJ1-3; D is unclear. Germline assignment: CDR1 SGHRS and CDR2 YFSETQ. This CDR3 has 16 amino acids. V shed 0 bases and J shed 2 bases, with 12 bases lying between them.